The T cell receptor beta chain under discussion was sequenced for a study of cytomegalovirus exposure and HLA in healthy donors. The PCR employed 60 Vbeta primers together with 13 Jbeta primers. Method: immunoSEQ multiplex PCR; TCRdb's copy keeps in-frame clones and lacks some. Recorded for this sample: more than 110,000 clones. Study-wide points: CMV serostatus was the sole immune exposure data available. The productive fraction for most TCR beta V segments was about 87% or about 30% in an earlier analysis. Analyzed later, most CMV-associated TCR beta chains appeared HLA-restricted. Later analysis identified a missense DCLRE1C variant that was linked to TCR beta V- and J-gene trimming.

Germline CDR1 and CDR2: SGHRS and YFSETQ. The V end lost 0 bases, the J end lost 2 bases, and 9 bases lay between the germline ends. This CDR3 comprises 14 residues. Remarks on this clone: Its target is unknown.

The TCR sequence derives from a middle-aged man in good health and CMV-seronegative. The rearrangement uses TRBV5-1 and TRBJ2-7; maybe TRBD1 (5 bases). Sequencing was performed on PBMCs. The CDR3 reads CASSLGGFTYEQYF. The DNA of the CDR3 is TGCGCCAGCAGCTTGGGGGGCTTCACCTACGAGCAGTACTTC.